Listed here are 18 T cell receptor beta chains from one sample, sequenced in a study of cytomegalovirus exposure and HLA in healthy donors. The assay was immunoSEQ multiplex PCR, and TCRdb's table has in-frame clones only and misses some. This table has about 330,000 clones, roughly 89% appearing once. Sample: PBMCs. The receptors derive from a woman aged 18-29 years in good health and CMV-seronegative.

The chain employs TRBV7-2 and TRBJ2-5, with TRBD2 matching 7 bases. This CDR3 has 15 amino acids. Looked up from germline, CDR1 is SGHTA and CDR2 is FQGNSA. With V trimmed by 0 bases and J by 4 bases, 5 bases remained unmatched. The CDR3 is CASSLAGGPGETQYF. In nucleotides, the CDR3 is TGTGCCAGCAGCTTAGCGGGAGGGCCCGGAGAGACCCAGTACTTC.

The gene calls are TRBV7-8 and TRBJ1-5; D is possibly TRBD1 (6 bases). The CDR3 spans 16 residues. Trimming stripped 2 bases from V and 3 bases from J, with 14 bases between. Germline V lookup: CDR1 SGHVS, CDR2 FQNEAQ. The CDR3 nucleotides read TGTGCCAGCAGCTTAATGAGTCAGGGGAACAATCAGCCCCAGCATTTT. It yields the protein CASSLMSQGNNQPQHF.

The J gene is TRBJ2-7, the V gene TRBV6-6, with 9 bases fitting TRBD1. Per the germline V gene, CDR1 is MNHNY and CDR2 is SVGAGI (reference sequence). This CDR3 spans 14 amino acids. V shed 6 bases and J 6 bases; nucleotides not matched to a gene: 9. The CDR3 bases are TGTGCCAGCAGCCCGGGACAGGGATCGGGCGAGCAGTACTTC. Its protein product is CASSPGQGSGEQYF.

The chain employs TRBV28 and TRBJ2-3; D might be TRBD1 (6 bases). V was trimmed by 2 bases and J by 2 bases, leaving 11 bases between them. CDR3 size: 15 residues. CDR1 and CDR2 from the germline V gene are MDHEN and SYDVKM. CDR3: CASSLPQGSTDTQYF. DNA for the CDR3: TGTGCCAGCAGTTTACCACAGGGTTCCACAGATACGCAGTATTTT.

V gene TRBV18 combines with J gene TRBJ1-1, with 8 bases matching TRBD1. The CDR3 contains 17 residues. Germline V gene lookup returns CDR1 KGHSH and CDR2 LQKENI. Trimming took 1 base from V and 0 from J; bases not matched to a gene: 7. CDR3 nucleotide sequence: TGTGCCAGCTCACCACGGGGGACAGGTCTACTGAACACTGAAGCTTTCTTT. Its protein product is CASSPRGTGLLNTEAFF. Filled out from reference TRBV18 and TRBJ1-1, the complete variable domain reads NAGVMQNPRHLVRRRGQEARLRCSPMKGHSHVYWYRQLPEEGLKFMVYLQKENIIDESGMPKERFSAEFPKEGPSILRIQQVVRGDSAAYFCASSPRGTGLLNTEAFFGQGTRLTVV.

This clone is a singleton in its sample. Germline and junction disagree at one end, which may indicate a read error. The V call is TRBV11-1, the J call TRBJ2-1; D unclear. The CDR3 covers 13 residues. CDR1 is SGHAT, CDR2 FQDESV, per germline (reference sequence). The CDR3 DNA reads as TGTGCCAGCAGCCGATCGTTAAGCAATAAGCAGTTCTTC. Amino acids: CASSRSLSNKQFF. The whole variable domain, remainder taken from reference TRBV11-1 and TRBJ2-1, is EAEVAQSPRYKITEKSQAVAFWCDPISGHATLYWYRQILGQGPELLVQFQDESVVDDSQLPKDRFSAERLKGVDSTLKIQPAELGDSAMYLCASSRSLSNKQFFGPGTRLTVL.

This rearrangement joins TRBV25-1 to TRBJ1-1, with 8 bases lining up with TRBD1. V lost 6 bases, J lost 5 bases, and 8 bases stayed unmatched. CDR1 is MGHDK, CDR2 SYGVNS, per germline. The CDR3 runs to 14 residues. CDR3 in DNA: TGTGCCAGCAGGGACGCAGGGGGCGCGACTGAAGCTTTCTTT. It yields the protein CASRDAGGATEAFF. The full variable domain, completed using reference TRBV25-1 and TRBJ1-1, is EADIYQTPRYLVIGTGKKITLECSQTMGHDKMYWYQQDPGMELHLIHYSYGVNSTEKGDLSSESTVSRIRTEHFPLTLESARPSHTSQYLCASRDAGGATEAFFGQGTRLTVV.

This chain connects TRBV4-1 to TRBJ1-1; a possible D gene is TRBD1 (6 bases). Germline loops: CDR1 MGHRA, CDR2 YSYEKL. V was clipped by 1 base and J by 4 bases, with 13 bases between them. This CDR3 region has 15 residues. CDR3 bases: TGCGCCAGCAGCCAAGCGGCAGGGGTGGGCACTGAAGCTTTCTTT. This encodes CASSQAAGVGTEAFF.

This clone turned up a few times. The gene calls are TRBV9 and TRBJ2-3, with D hard to call. The CDR3 contains 15 residues. The germline V gene encodes CDR1 SGDLS and CDR2 YYNGEE. V was cut by 0 bases and J by 0 bases, with 8 bases left in between. The CDR3 loop reads CASSVEKTSTDTQYF. The CDR3 nucleotides read TGTGCCAGCAGCGTAGAAAAGACTAGCACAGATACGCAGTATTTT.

The CDR3 loop is CASINRGYGYTF. As DNA, the CDR3 is TGTGCCAGCATCAACAGGGGGTATGGCTACACCTTC. The gene calls are TRBV28 and TRBJ1-2, with TRBD1 matching over 8 bases. Germline V CDR1 and CDR2: MDHEN, SYDVKM. The V gene end was trimmed by 7 bases and the J gene end by 5 bases; junction bases not matched to a gene: 3. This CDR3 comprises 12 residues.

The chain joins TRBV6-1 to TRBJ1-1; maybe TRBD1 (6 bases). The germline gives CDR1 MNHNS, CDR2 SASEGT. This CDR3 region has 13 residues. Trimming took off 7 bases at V and 7 bases at J, with 16 bases between the two ends. CDR3 sequence (DNA): TGTGCCAGCACTAGGGGACAAGAAATTGAAGCTTTCTTT. Amino acid sequence: CASTRGQEIEAFF.

This clone was picked up a small number of times. The V gene is TRBV9, the J gene TRBJ2-7; D unresolved. The CDR3 has 15 amino acids. CDR1 SGDLS and CDR2 YYNGEE come from the germline V gene. Trimming pared 0 bases from V and 0 bases from J, leaving 10 bases between. CDR3 sequence (DNA): TGTGCCAGCAGCGTAGCTCCCTCCAGCTCCTACGAGCAGTACTTC. Amino acid sequence: CASSVAPSSSYEQYF.

This clone was counted a single time. J is TRBJ2-2 and V is TRBV7-8; TRBD2 is a possible D gene (6 bases). The CDR3 extends over 15 amino acids. The germline V and J ends were trimmed by 5 bases and 4 bases, with 14 bases remaining between them. The germline V gene encodes CDR1 SGHVS and CDR2 FQNEAQ. In DNA, the CDR3 is TGTGCCAGCAGCGATAATCAGGGAGGCACCGGGGAGCTGTTTTTT. This translates into CASSDNQGGTGELFF.

This chain links TRBV2 with TRBJ1-1, with 7 bases identical to TRBD1. CDR1 and CDR2 from the germline V gene are SNHLY and FYNNEI. The ends lost 11 bases at V and 5 bases at J; junction bases unmatched: 23. CDR3 length: 17 residues. The CDR3 DNA is TGTGCCTTGAATAAGGGGACAGCAATAGGACTGGGAACTGAAGCTTTCTTT. Its protein is CALNKGTAIGLGTEAFF.

This chain links TRBV29-1 with TRBJ2-1, with D maybe TRBD2 (5 bases). The germline CDR1 and CDR2 sequences are SQVTM and ANQGSEA. The CDR3 loop spans 12 amino acids. V shed 7 bases and J shed 6 bases, with 13 bases lying between them. This chain's CDR3 is CSAGGGVNEQFF. DNA for the CDR3: TGCAGCGCCGGTGGAGGAGTCAATGAGCAGTTCTTC.

The chain is built from TRBV5-4 and TRBJ2-6; possibly TRBD2 for D (6 bases). Trimming stripped 7 bases from V and 4 bases from J, with 9 bases between. Germline V gene lookup returns CDR1 SGHNT and CDR2 YYREEE (reference sequence). CDR3 length: 13 residues. The CDR3 DNA reads TGTGCCAGCGGGGGGTTGGGGGCCAACGTCCTGACTTTC. It codes for CASGGLGANVLTF.

In nucleotides, the CDR3 is TGTGCCAGCACCGGGCAGGGATATCAGCCCCAGCATTTT. Translated: CASTGQGYQPQHF. The chain joins TRBV2 to TRBJ1-5; perhaps TRBD1 as D (5 bases). CDR1 and CDR2 from the germline V gene are SNHLY and FYNNEI. With 7 bases removed from V and 5 bases from J, the gap between germline ends came to 12 bases. The CDR3 runs to 13 residues.

This clone was observed a few times. This chain connects TRBV27 to TRBJ2-7, with D uncertain. The length of the CDR3 is 14 residues. Germline assignment: CDR1 MNHEY and CDR2 SMNVEV (reference sequence). The germline V and J ends were trimmed by 4 bases and 2 bases, with 12 bases remaining between them. This CDR3 reads CASSSQVPTYEQYF. CDR3 in DNA: TGTGCCAGCAGTTCCCAGGTACCTACCTACGAGCAGTACTTC.